A single sample gave rise to the 10 T cell receptor beta chains below, sequenced in a study of T cell responses to AZD1222 COVID-19 vaccine. Assay used: immunoSEQ multiplex PCR; TCRdb lists only in-frame clones, some missing. The sample includes roughly 130,000 clones, 86% seen only once; the top ten take 9.5% to 15%. The specimen was peripheral blood, collected on day 0 of AZD1222 vaccination. The receptors shown here come from an adult in good health.

This chain links TRBV2 with TRBJ2-7; D might be TRBD1 (6 bases). The germline gives CDR1 SNHLY, CDR2 FYNNEI. This CDR3 comprises 12 residues. V was clipped by 5 bases and J by 3 bases, with 8 bases between them. This CDR3 reads CASSTDSYEQYF. The CDR3 DNA reads as TGTGCCAGCAGTACGGACAGCTACGAGCAGTACTTC.

The chain recombines TRBV5-6 with TRBJ1-2; no firm D call. Looked up from germline, CDR1 is SGHDT and CDR2 is YYEEEE. Trimming cost V 4 bases and J 4 bases, with 14 bases left between them. This CDR3 spans 14 amino acids. This CDR3 is CASSTVGVTYGYTF. In DNA, the CDR3 is TGTGCCAGCAGCACCGTTGGGGTAACCTATGGCTACACCTTC.

The gene calls are TRBV6-5 and TRBJ1-2; TRBD1 matches 8 bases. V lost 7 bases and J lost 2; bases outside the gene matches: 6. The CDR3 length is 14 residues. Germline CDR1 and CDR2: MNHEY and SVGAGI. CDR3 coding DNA: TGTGCCAGCACCGACGACAGGGGAAACTATGGCTACACCTTC. This translates into CASTDDRGNYGYTF.

The rearrangement uses TRBV6-5 and TRBJ2-5; D might be TRBD2 (6 bases). Trimming took 1 base from V and 2 from J, leaving 8 bases between them. Germline values: CDR1 MNHEY, CDR2 SVGAGI. This CDR3 is built from 14 residues. The CDR3 sequence: CASSYFSGQETQYF. The CDR3 DNA follows: TGTGCCAGCAGTTACTTTAGCGGTCAAGAGACCCAGTACTTC.

The chain uses TRBV10-3 and TRBJ2-1, with D possibly TRBD2 on 6 matching bases. Trimming cost V 6 bases and J 7 bases, with 10 bases left between them. Germline values: CDR1 ENHRY, CDR2 SYGVKD. This CDR3 region has 12 residues. CDR3 bases: TGTGCCATCAGGGGCGGGGCAAATGAGCAGTTCTTC. The encoded protein is CAIRGGANEQFF.

The J gene is TRBJ2-3, the V gene TRBV5-1; a possible D gene is TRBD1 (6 bases). Germline loops: CDR1 SGHRS, CDR2 YFSETQ. The length of the CDR3 is 14 residues. V lost 4 bases to trimming and J lost 3 bases, with 12 bases between them. CDR3 sequence reads: CASSPSDRTDTQYF. CDR3 nucleotides: TGCGCCAGCAGCCCGTCGGACAGAACAGATACGCAGTATTTT.

CDR3 residues: CASSEIFSGTNSPLHF. DNA for the CDR3: TGTGCCAGCAGTGAAATCTTCTCAGGTACTAATTCACCCCTCCACTTT. The rearrangement joins TRBV6-1 to TRBJ1-6; D unclear. From germline, CDR1 is MNHNS and CDR2 SASEGT. The germline V and J ends were trimmed by 2 bases and 6 bases, with 14 bases remaining between them. The CDR3 extends over 16 amino acids.

The genes are TRBV3-1 (or the pseudogene TRBV3-2) and TRBJ1-2, with no clear D. CDR1 and CDR2 from the germline V gene are LGHDT and YNNKEL (reference sequence). With 5 bases removed from V and 6 bases from J, the gap between germline ends came to 13 bases. The length of the CDR3 is 13 residues. CDR3 nucleotides: TGTGCCAGCAGCTCTTCGTTGACGCATGGCTACACCTTC. Its protein product is CASSSSLTHGYTF.

The V gene is TRBV7-6, the J gene TRBJ1-6; tentative D call: TRBD1 (5 bases). Per the germline V gene, CDR1 is SGHVS and CDR2 is FNYEAQ. The CDR3 runs to 15 residues. V lost 4 bases and J lost 8, with 15 bases in between. The CDR3 sequence: CASSSGAFLDSPLHF. CDR3 in DNA: TGTGCCAGCAGCTCTGGGGCTTTTTTGGATTCACCCCTCCACTTT.

The chain joins TRBV6-4 to TRBJ2-3; 12 nucleotides agree with TRBD2. The CDR3 totals 16 residues. Germline lookup yields CDR1 MRHNA and CDR2 SNTAGT. V lost 0 bases, J lost 6 bases, and 4 bases stayed unmatched. The CDR3 bases are TGTGCCAGCAGTGACTCGCTAGCGGGAGGGCCGGATACGCAGTATTTT. Protein sequence: CASSDSLAGGPDTQYF.